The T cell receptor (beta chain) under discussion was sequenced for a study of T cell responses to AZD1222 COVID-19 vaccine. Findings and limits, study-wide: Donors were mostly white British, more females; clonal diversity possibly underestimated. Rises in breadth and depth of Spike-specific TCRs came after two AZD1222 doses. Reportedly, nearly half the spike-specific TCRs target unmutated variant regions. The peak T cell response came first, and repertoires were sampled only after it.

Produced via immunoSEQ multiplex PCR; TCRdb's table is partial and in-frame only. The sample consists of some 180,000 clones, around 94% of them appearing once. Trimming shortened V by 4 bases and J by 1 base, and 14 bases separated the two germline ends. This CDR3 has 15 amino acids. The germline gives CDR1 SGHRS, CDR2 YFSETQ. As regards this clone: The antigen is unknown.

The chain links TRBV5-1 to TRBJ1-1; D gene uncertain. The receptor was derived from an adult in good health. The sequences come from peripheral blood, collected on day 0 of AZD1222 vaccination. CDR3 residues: CASSPGPAENTEAFF. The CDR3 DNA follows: TGCGCCAGCAGCCCAGGACCCGCCGAGAACACTGAAGCTTTCTTT. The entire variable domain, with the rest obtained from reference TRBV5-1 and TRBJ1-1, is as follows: KAGVTQTPRYLIKTRGQQVTLSCSPISGHRSVSWYQQTPGQGLQFLFEYFSETQRNKGNFPGRFSGRQFSNSRSEMNVSTLELGDSALYLCASSPGPAENTEAFFGQGTRLTVV.